This is a list of T cell receptor beta chains from one sample in a study of PD-1 blockade in mismatch repair-deficient tumors. Clones were sequenced by immunoSEQ multiplex PCR, and TCRdb holds only the in-frame ones, with some missing. The sample lists 90,000 to 130,000 clones; 70% to 80% were seen once. The sample here was peripheral blood, taken 60 weeks after starting pembrolizumab. These receptors all stem from an adult with mismatch repair-deficient cancer. Both conserved end residues are part of each CDR3. Size is omitted from some rows. Given values are once, few, many or a class for expanded clones.

V	length	size	CDR3
TRBV18	16	once	CASSPPGRDSNQPQHF
TRBV12-5	18	.	CASGEGQLTSGPYNEQFF
TRBV7-2	12	few	CASSRDSNEQYF
TRBV6-5	12	.	CASRLGTGELFF
TRBV4-1	16	.	CASSPASRDAAYEQYF
TRBV5-4	20	.	CASTQTQPSTQGLAKNIQYF
TRBV19	15	once	CASSTRQGAREKLFF
TRBV6-5	15	many	CASSPRQGLNTEAFF
TRBV5-5	13	medium-sized	CASSEDSNYGYTF
TRBV11-3	15	.	CASSPSGGGYNEQFF
TRBV27	16	.	CASSLDREVPYNEQFF
TRBV11-1	11	many	CASSTSYEQYF
TRBV5-5	14	.	CASSSRGQQETQYF
TRBV19	15	.	CASSSSGTGAHGYTF
TRBV20-1	11	.	CSASIGYEQYF
TRBV6-6	13	.	CASSWGPADGYTF
TRBV6-1	17	.	CASSVVAGGSTNEKLFF
TRBV7-2	16	.	CASSLVSGLSTDTQYF
TRBV19	19	.	CASSIRTSGRVVGANVLTF
TRBV7-9	16	.	CASSHITGGSGNTIYF
TRBV27	13	.	CASSLGGAGEQFF
TRBV7-9	12	.	CASSFSVNEQYF
TRBV7-2	16	.	CASSLSAAFSGNTIYF
TRBV7-9	15	.	CASSQDNGYTDTQYF
TRBV7-3	12	.	CASGVMDTEAFF
TRBV5-1	17	.	CASSLSTYSTANYGYTF
TRBV6-4	14	.	CASSEEGDTDTQYF
TRBV7-9	15	.	CASSPPGAGNQPQHF
TRBV7-9	14	.	CASSFRESDNEQFF
TRBV9	15	once	CASSVGTYADGELFF
TRBV9	13	.	CASSFRPNYGYTF
TRBV6-6	15	few	CASSYSRAGGNGYTF
TRBV5-1	15	.	CASSTGLASLYEQYF
TRBV30	14	.	CACQAGSSYNEQFF
TRBV11-2	15	.	CASSLGQGKGYEQYF
TRBV13	16	.	CASSSLGETSSYEQYF
TRBV6-1	14	.	CASSEVGDDRVRDF